One and the same sample provided the 26 T cell receptor beta chains below, sequenced in a study of beta chain features in type 1 diabetes. Expressed TCRB transcripts got sequenced, as all isolated RNA was reverse transcribed. Some clones are missing from TCRdb's copy, which holds only in-frame ones; the method was immunoSEQ multiplex PCR. This table holds a few hundred thousand clones, roughly 25% found once. No antigen has been assigned to these receptors. Findings and limits, study-wide: Significant though moderate, a shortening of TCRB CDR3s appeared in all four CD4+ subsets of Type 1 diabetes patients.

Sequenced: naive CD4+ T cells from blood. These TCRs come from a young woman with type 1 diabetes.

This sequence joins TRBV5-6 and TRBJ2-5, with D tentatively TRBD1 (5 bases). The CDR3 has 14 residues. Germline CDR1 is SGHDT and CDR2 is YYEEEE. The ends were cut back, 4 bases at V and 1 base at J, with 11 bases in the middle. CDR3 residues: CASSQGSLQETQYF. The CDR3 DNA reads as TGTGCCAGCAGCCAGGGCAGTCTCCAAGAGACCCAGTACTTC.

The chain links TRBV27 to TRBJ2-2; no definite D call. The germline CDR1 and CDR2 sequences are MNHEY and SMNVEV (reference sequence). This CDR3 is 13 amino acids long. Trimming shortened V by 0 bases and J by 6 bases, and 5 bases separated the two germline ends. CDR3 residues: CASSLSAAGELFF. DNA for the CDR3: TGTGCCAGCAGTTTATCGGCTGCCGGGGAGCTGTTTTTT.

This clone was recorded once. The chain joins TRBV5-1 to TRBJ2-7, with 11 bases that match TRBD1. The trim removed 4 bases at V and 3 bases at J, leaving 6 bases unmatched. Germline V gene data show CDR1 as SGHRS and CDR2 as YFSETQ. This CDR3 is 15 amino acids long. Written as DNA, the CDR3 is TGCGCCAGCAGCCCCGGGACAGGGGGAATCTACGAGCAGTACTTC. The encoded protein is CASSPGTGGIYEQYF.

This clone has only a few counts. The V call is TRBV7-2, the J call TRBJ2-3; tentatively, D is TRBD1 (6 bases). With 4 bases removed from V and 4 bases from J, the gap between germline ends came to 12 bases. Germline V gives CDR1 SGHTA, CDR2 FQGNSA. There are 14 residues in the CDR3. The CDR3 loop is CASSSAGVPDTQYF. DNA of the CDR3: TGTGCCAGCAGCTCCGCAGGGGTTCCAGATACGCAGTATTTT.

The rearrangement joins TRBV29-1 to TRBJ2-3, with TRBD1 matching 10 bases. Germline V gives CDR1 SQVTM, CDR2 ANQGSEA. This CDR3 comprises 14 residues. V was pared by 7 bases and J by 4 bases, with 8 bases of the junction left unmatched. This chain's CDR3 is CSGGRDRGSDTQYF. CDR3 nucleotide sequence: TGCAGCGGTGGGCGGGACAGGGGCTCAGATACGCAGTATTTT.

This clone came up a few times. The chain's CDR3 is CASSYSQGVVDTQYF. For the CDR3, the DNA is TGTGCCAGCAGTTACTCTCAGGGGGTGGTGGATACGCAGTATTTT. V and J are TRBV6-5 and TRBJ2-3; 7 bases match TRBD1. The junction had 6 bases not matched to a gene; V was cut back by 0 bases and J by 6 bases. The CDR3 is 15 amino acids. The germline CDR1 and CDR2 sequences are MNHEY and SVGAGI.

The genes are TRBV2 and TRBJ2-7, with TRBD1 identical over 8 bases. The trim removed 7 bases at V and 7 bases at J, leaving 15 bases unmatched. Germline V gives CDR1 SNHLY, CDR2 FYNNEI. The CDR3 contains 15 residues. The CDR3 bases are TGTGCCAGCACCGGGTCCGGGACAGGCCTACGGGAGCAGTACTTC. It translates to CASTGSGTGLREQYF.

This clone turned up a few times. V usage is TRBV11-2 and J usage is TRBJ2-7; 8 nucleotides align to TRBD2. V dropped 3 bases and J dropped 2; count of bases not matched to a gene: 6. Germline lookup yields CDR1 SGHAT and CDR2 FQNNGV. The CDR3 runs to 15 residues. CDR3 loop: CASSFTSGPPYEQYF. The CDR3 DNA is TGTGCCAGCAGCTTCACTAGCGGCCCTCCCTACGAGCAGTACTTC.

This clone was picked up a small number of times. J is TRBJ2-1 and V is TRBV9; the D gene is possibly TRBD1 (5 bases). The CDR3 sequence is 14 residues long. Germline V gene sequence: CDR1 SGDLS, CDR2 YYNGEE. The V gene lost 6 bases and the J gene lost 8 bases, with 18 bases spanning the gap. CDR3 coding DNA: TGTGCCAGCACCCCGATCGCAGGGTACGATGAGCAGTTCTTC. It yields the protein CASTPIAGYDEQFF. Variable domain in full (rest from reference TRBV9 and TRBJ2-1): DSGVTQTPKHLITATGQRVTLRCSPRSGDLSVYWYQQSLDQGLQFLIQYYNGEERAKGNILERFSAQQFPDLHSELNLSSLELGDSALYFCASTPIAGYDEQFFGPGTRLTVL.

This clone was picked up a small number of times. The chain couples TRBV7-9 to TRBJ1-1, with a tentative D call TRBD1 (6 bases). CDR1 and CDR2 from the germline V gene are SEHNR and FQNEAQ (reference sequence). V lost 6 bases and J lost 3, with 23 bases in between. The CDR3 runs 17 residues. The CDR3 sequence: CASRIRQGRGADTEAFF. The CDR3 DNA reads as TGTGCCAGCAGAATCCGGCAAGGACGGGGGGCCGACACTGAAGCTTTCTTT.

The chain couples TRBV6-5 to TRBJ1-1; D remains unclear. The CDR3 covers 13 residues. Germline V gene data show CDR1 as MNHEY and CDR2 as SVGAGI. V was cut by 6 bases and J by 0 bases, with 8 bases left in between. In DNA form, the CDR3 reads TGTGCCAGCAGCCTCCAGATGAACACTGAAGCTTTCTTT. This codes for CASSLQMNTEAFF.

This clone has just a few counts. The chain links TRBV18 to TRBJ2-1; D is perhaps TRBD2 (6 bases). The V gene's germline CDR1 is KGHSH and CDR2 LQKENI. Deletions cut 3 bases from V and 10 bases from J, with 25 bases between. The CDR3 consists of 17 residues. In nucleotides, the CDR3 is TGTGCCAGCTCACCGTTCAGGCGCGGGACCGCAATGTTGGAGCAGTTCTTC. Protein: CASSPFRRGTAMLEQFF.

The CDR3: CASSPREGVEAFF. DNA for the CDR3: TGTGCCAGCTCACCACGGGAGGGTGTCGAAGCTTTCTTT. The chain couples TRBV18 to TRBJ1-1; D remains ambiguous. Trimming removed 1 base at V and 8 bases at J, with 11 bases between. This CDR3 comprises 13 residues. The germline V gene has CDR1 KGHSH and CDR2 LQKENI. The full variable domain, rest sourced from reference TRBV18 and TRBJ1-1, is NAGVMQNPRHLVRRRGQEARLRCSPMKGHSHVYWYRQLPEEGLKFMVYLQKENIIDESGMPKERFSAEFPKEGPSILRIQQVVRGDSAAYFCASSPREGVEAFFGQGTRLTVV.

This clone appeared a single time. The chain has TRBV18 and TRBJ2-3; D unresolved. The germline V and J ends were trimmed by 4 bases and 5 bases, with 10 bases remaining between them. This CDR3 contains 13 residues. Germline CDR1 reads KGHSH; CDR2 reads LQKENI. DNA of the CDR3: TGTGCCAGCTCACGTTCGGAGCAAGATACGCAGTATTTT. Translated, it gives CASSRSEQDTQYF. The variable domain in full, with the rest retrieved from reference TRBV18 and TRBJ2-3, is NAGVMQNPRHLVRRRGQEARLRCSPMKGHSHVYWYRQLPEEGLKFMVYLQKENIIDESGMPKERFSAEFPKEGPSILRIQQVVRGDSAAYFCASSRSEQDTQYFGPGTRLTVL.

The V and J genes are TRBV30 and TRBJ2-5; D might be TRBD2 (6 bases). TRBJ2-7 explains the end of the DNA better; the J call may be wrong. CDR1 and CDR2 (germline): GTSNPN, SVGIG (reference sequence). The CDR3 contains 13 residues. CDR3 in amino acids: CAWEAGSSYEQYF. In nucleotides, the CDR3 is TGTGCCTGGGAAGCGGGCAGCTCCTACGAGCAGTACTTC.

V is TRBV25-1 and J is TRBJ2-2; 7 nucleotides align to TRBD2. The CDR3 is 13 residues long. Germline V gene sequence: CDR1 MGHDK, CDR2 SYGVNS. V trimming: 4 bases; J trimming: 6 bases; junction bases outside the gene matches: 2. CDR3 sequence (DNA): TGTGCCAGCAGTGGGGACTATTCCGGGGAGCTGTTTTTT. Translating it yields CASSGDYSGELFF.

This clone appeared a few times. The chain combines TRBV7-9 with TRBJ2-1; D may be TRBD1 (6 bases). CDR1 is SEHNR, CDR2 FQNEAQ, per germline (reference sequence). The germline V and J ends were trimmed by 4 bases and 6 bases, with 10 bases remaining between them. This CDR3 contains 13 residues. CDR3 sequence reads: CASSSEGGNEQFF. The CDR3 bases are TGTGCCAGCAGCTCTGAAGGGGGCAATGAGCAGTTCTTC.

The chain is built from TRBV28 and TRBJ2-1, with D maybe TRBD1 (6 bases). The germline V gene has CDR1 MDHEN and CDR2 SYDVKM. The CDR3 runs to 11 residues. The V end was cut by 5 bases, the J end by 15 bases, with 14 bases between. The CDR3 here is CASSRGGVLFF. As DNA, the CDR3 is TGTGCCAGCAGTCGTGGGGGCGTTTTGTTCTTC.

This clone has more than one count but fewer than ten. The chain links TRBV25-1 to TRBJ2-5; D may be TRBD1 (5 bases). Trimming pared 2 bases from V and 5 bases from J, leaving 12 bases between. Germline lookup yields CDR1 MGHDK and CDR2 SYGVNS. The CDR3 covers 14 residues. The CDR3 DNA follows: TGTGCCAGCAGTGAACGAAGCAGGGCGGAGACCCAGTACTTC. It specifies CASSERSRAETQYF.

The chain employs TRBV29-1 and TRBJ1-1; D possibly corresponds to TRBD1 (6 bases). The germline CDR1 and CDR2 sequences are SQVTM and ANQGSEA. V was pared by 8 bases and J by 6 bases, with 16 bases between. The CDR3 is 12 amino acids. CDR3 coding DNA: TGCAGCACGACCAGGGGTTACGCTGAAGCTTTCTTT. Protein: CSTTRGYAEAFF. Based on the CDR3 plus reference TRBV29-1 and TRBJ1-1, the full variable domain is SAVISQKPSRDICQRGTSLTIQCQVDSQVTMMFWYRQQPGQSLTLIATANQGSEATYESGFVIDKFPISRPNLTFSTLTVSNMSPEDSSIYLCSTTRGYAEAFFGQGTRLTVV.

This clone appeared a few times. The rearrangement links TRBV30 to TRBJ2-3; the match to TRBD1 covers 8 bases. From germline, CDR1 is GTSNPN and CDR2 SVGIG (reference sequence). J lost 4 bases, V lost 0 bases, and 12 bases had no gene match. The CDR3 runs to 17 residues. The CDR3 nucleotides are TGTGCCTGGAGTGTCGCGGTCGGGACAGGAGAGTCAGATACGCAGTATTTT. This encodes CAWSVAVGTGESDTQYF. Full variable domain (rest looked up from reference TRBV30 and TRBJ2-3): SQTIHQWPATLVQPVGSPLSLECTVEGTSNPNLYWYRQAAGRGLQLLFYSVGIGQISSEVPQNLSASRPQDRQFILSSKKLLLSDSGFYLCAWSVAVGTGESDTQYFGPGTRLTVL.

This chain connects TRBV30 to TRBJ1-2; a weak D match, TRBD1 (6 bases). Trimming removed 3 bases from V and 6 bases from J, with 14 bases in between. The germline V gene has CDR1 GTSNPN and CDR2 SVGIG (reference sequence). The CDR3 runs to 13 residues. CDR3 in amino acids: CAWRAGVIDGYTF. Written as DNA, the CDR3 is TGTGCCTGGAGGGCAGGGGTAATAGATGGCTACACCTTC.

This clone has only a few counts. This rearrangement joins TRBV27 to TRBJ2-4, with a tentative D call TRBD1 (6 bases). Germline loops: CDR1 MNHEY, CDR2 SMNVEV (reference sequence). Trimming removed 0 bases at V and 7 bases at J, with 7 bases between. The CDR3 extends over 13 amino acids. The CDR3 loop is CASSLSQGNIQYF. The CDR3 region has the DNA TGTGCCAGCAGTTTATCGCAGGGGAACATTCAGTACTTC.

V and J are TRBV4-2 and TRBJ1-4, with a weak D call TRBD1 (6 bases). Trimming shortened V by 3 bases and J by 8 bases, and 16 bases separated the two germline ends. This CDR3 region has 15 residues. Germline CDR1 is LGHNA and CDR2 is YNFKEQ. The CDR3 DNA follows: TGTGCCAGCAGCCACTCTAACAGGGACAACGAAAAACTGTTTTTT. Translation gives CASSHSNRDNEKLFF.

This clone was seen only once. The V call is TRBV9, the J call TRBJ1-1; D unclear. V lost 4 bases and J lost 1, with 11 bases in between. This CDR3 has 14 residues. Germline loops: CDR1 SGDLS, CDR2 YYNGEE. CDR3 coding DNA: TGTGCCAGCAGCCCCGTAGGAGGGAACACTGAAGCTTTCTTT. Encoded protein: CASSPVGGNTEAFF.

This clone was observed once. The chain uses TRBV2 and TRBJ2-7; TRBD1 agrees at 7 bases. The trim removed 2 bases at V and 4 bases at J, leaving 8 bases unmatched. Germline CDR1 reads SNHLY; CDR2 reads FYNNEI. The CDR3 loop spans 15 amino acids. CDR3 nucleotides: TGTGCCAGCAGTGAAAACAGGGGCTCCTCTTACGAGCAGTACTTC. As protein: CASSENRGSSYEQYF.